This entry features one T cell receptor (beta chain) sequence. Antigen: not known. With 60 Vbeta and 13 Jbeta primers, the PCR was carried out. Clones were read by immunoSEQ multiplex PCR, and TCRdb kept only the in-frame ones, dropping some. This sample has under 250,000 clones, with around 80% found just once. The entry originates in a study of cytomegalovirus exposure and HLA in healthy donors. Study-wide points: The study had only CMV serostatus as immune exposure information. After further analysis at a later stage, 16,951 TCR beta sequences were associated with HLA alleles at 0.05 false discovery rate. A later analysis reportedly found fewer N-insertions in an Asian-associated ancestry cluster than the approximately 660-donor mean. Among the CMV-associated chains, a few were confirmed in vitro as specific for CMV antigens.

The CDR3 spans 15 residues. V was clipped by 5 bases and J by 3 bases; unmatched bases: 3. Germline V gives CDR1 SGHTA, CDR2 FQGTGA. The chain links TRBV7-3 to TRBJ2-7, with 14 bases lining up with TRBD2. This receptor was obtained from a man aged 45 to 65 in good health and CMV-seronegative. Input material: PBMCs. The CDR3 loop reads CASSLGLAGGYEQYF. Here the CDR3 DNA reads TGTGCCAGCAGCCTTGGACTAGCGGGAGGCTACGAGCAGTACTTC.